This is a list of T cell receptor beta chains from one sample in a study of blood T cell repertoires in COVID-19. Sequenced by immunoSEQ multiplex PCR; TCRdb stores in-frame clones only, minus some. The sample lists a few hundred thousand clones; around 85% were seen once. Sequenced: PBMCs or T cells enriched from blood (not recorded which). The receptor set was obtained from a woman aged 40 to 50 with acute COVID-19. Each CDR3 is given with its conserved first and last residue. The D gene is left open where the match is weak. For some rows the clone size is stated as once, few or many, or as a class when expanded; others skip it.

D gene	J gene	clone size	V gene	CDR3 DNA	CDR3 protein
TRBD2	TRBJ2-5	.	TRBV7-2	TGTGCCAGCAGTCGCCAGTGGCGGGAGGTGCGGGAGACCCAGTACTTC	CASSRQWREVRETQYF
.	TRBJ1-1	.	TRBV11-3	TGTGCCAGCAGCTTAGGACTCAACACTGAAGCTTTCTTT	CASSLGLNTEAFF
TRBD2	TRBJ2-3	once	TRBV10-3	TGTGCCACGGGGGGTACAGACACTAGCACAGATACGCAGTATTTT	CATGGTDTSTDTQYF
TRBD2	TRBJ2-5	.	TRBV7-2	TGTGCCAGCAGCTCAGCGGGACTAGCGAAGGAGACCCAGTACTTC	CASSSAGLAKETQYF
.	TRBJ2-6	few	TRBV28	TGTGCCAGCAGTTCTTATCAGGGCCCTGGGGCCAACGTCCTGACTTTC	CASSSYQGPGANVLTF
.	TRBJ2-5	.	TRBV4-2	TGTGCCAGCAGCCAGGGGAGAATTGCCCAGTACTTC	CASSQGRIAQYF
TRBD2	TRBJ2-7	.	TRBV13	TGTGCCAGCAGCTCCGCTGGACTAGCGGGGAGCTCCTACGAGCAGTACTTC	CASSSAGLAGSSYEQYF
TRBD2	TRBJ2-5	.	TRBV27	TGTGCCAGCAGTCAAGCGGGAGTGGAGACCCAGTACTTC	CASSQAGVETQYF
.	TRBJ2-1	.	TRBV19	TGTGCCAGTAGTATGGGGGAGGTTGGGTACAATGAGCAGTTCTTC	CASSMGEVGYNEQFF
.	TRBJ2-6	.	TRBV6-6	TGTGCCAGCAGTTACGGACAGACCTCTGGGGCCAACGTCCTGACTTTC	CASSYGQTSGANVLTF
TRBD1	TRBJ2-3	.	TRBV9	TGTGCCAGCAACCGGGACAGATCAGATACGCAGTATTTT	CASNRDRSDTQYF
TRBD2	TRBJ2-2	.	TRBV5-4	TGTGCCAGCAGCCCGGGGGGCGGGGAGCTGTTTTTT	CASSPGGGELFF
.	TRBJ2-7	once	TRBV3-1/TRBV3-2	TGTGCCAGCAGCCAAAACCGAGCCTACGAGCAGTACTTC	CASSQNRAYEQYF
TRBD2	TRBJ2-1	.	TRBV6-2/TRBV6-3	TGTGCCAGCAGTATACTAGCGAACCTTTACAATGAGCAGTTCTTC	CASSILANLYNEQFF
.	TRBJ2-6	.	TRBV12-1	TGTGCCAGCAGCCCCATATGGCGACAGGGAGTTTCGCCGTCCGTCTCTGGGGCCAACGTCCTGACTTTC	CASSPIWRQGVSPSVSGANVLTF
.	TRBJ2-5	.	TRBV7-3	TGTGCCAGCAGCTGGGGGCCCGGGGCAGAGACCCAGTACTTC	CASSWGPGAETQYF
.	TRBJ1-1	once	TRBV29-1	TGCAGCGCAACCAGTCCAGGGTCCACTGAAGCTTTCTTT	CSATSPGSTEAFF
TRBD2	TRBJ2-7	.	TRBV5-1	TGCGCCAGCCGGACTCGGGGGGGTAACGAGCAGTACTTC	CASRTRGGNEQYF
TRBD1	TRBJ2-7	.	TRBV6-5	TGTGCCAGCAGTTACTCCCAGGGCAGGGGGTCCTACGAGCAGTACTTC	CASSYSQGRGSYEQYF
TRBD1	TRBJ2-1	.	TRBV28	TGCGCCTCCAAGGGACAGGGGGGGACGAATGAGCAGTTCTTC	CASKGQGGTNEQFF
TRBD1	TRBJ2-6	.	TRBV11-2	TGTGCCAGCAGCTTAGACAGGGGGCTAGGAAGGGCCAACGTCCTGACTTTC	CASSLDRGLGRANVLTF
.	TRBJ2-1	.	TRBV29-1	TGCAGCGTTGAGGACTTTGGAGGGCAGGGCTCGGGGATTGAGCAGTTCTTC	CSVEDFGGQGSGIEQFF
.	TRBJ2-7	.	TRBV7-2	TGTGCCAGCAGCTTTCAGGGAAACTACGAGCAGTACTTC	CASSFQGNYEQYF
TRBD1	TRBJ1-4	.	TRBV7-2	TGTGCCAGCAGCTTAGTAGGGGGCCTTGAAAAACTGTTTTTT	CASSLVGGLEKLFF
TRBD1	TRBJ1-6	.	TRBV7-2	TGTGCCAGCAGCTCTCGGACAGGTTTAAATTCACCCCTCCACTTT	CASSSRTGLNSPLHF
.	TRBJ2-7	.	TRBV6-2/TRBV6-3	TGTGCCAGCAGTTACGGGGGAGGTCCGTACTTC	CASSYGGGPYF